The 8 T cell receptor beta chains reported below all come from one sample, sequenced in a study of T cell repertoires in cytomegalovirus infection. These TCRs are of unknown antigen specificity. One entry per CDR3 protein, called by TCRdb with MiXCR from the reads. The sample comprises 370,000 or so distinct CDR3 sequences, about a third of which are singletons, and roughly 14% rests with the top ten. This material consisted of cultured PBMCs, taken from culture after CMV antigen stimulation. These receptors all stem from a human donor in good health (CMV status not recorded). Some clones in this sample may be carry-over from other donors' samples.

This chain uses TRBV7-1 with TRBJ1-1, with D tentatively TRBD1 (5 bases). TRBV7-1 has ORF status, its function being uncertain. The CDR3 sequence is 14 residues long. V gave up 5 bases and J gave up 0 bases, with 10 bases separating them. CDR3 DNA: TGTGCCAGCAGCGCACAGGCATTGAACACTGAAGCTTTCTTT. This codes for CASSAQALNTEAFF.

In its sample, this clonotype was seen a few times. The chain uses TRBV11-2 and TRBJ2-1, with D unresolved. CDR3 length: 14 amino acids. With 1 base removed from V and 3 bases from J, the gap between germline ends came to 7 bases. Germline loops: CDR1 SGHAT, CDR2 FQNNGV. CDR3 coding DNA: TGTGCCAGCAGCTTAGTCCGGATCTACAATGAGCAGTTCTTC. Translation gives CASSLVRIYNEQFF.

The CDR3: CASTDLETQYF. CDR3 nucleotides: TGTGCCAGCACCGATTTGGAGACCCAGTACTTC. The chain employs TRBV7-2 and TRBJ2-5; D is unresolved. There are 11 residues in the CDR3. Germline V CDR1 and CDR2: SGHTA, FQGNSA. The V gene lost 7 bases and the J gene lost 5 bases, with 8 bases spanning the gap.

The sample holds many counts of this clonotype. This chain uses TRBV7-9 with TRBJ2-1; TRBD2 matches 7 bases. Germline CDR1 and CDR2: SEHNR and FQNEAQ (reference sequence). Losses at the gene ends were 10 bases for V and 8 bases for J; bases not matched to a gene: 17. The CDR3 totals 15 residues. CDR3 amino acids: CATQISGLPHDEQFF. The CDR3 DNA is TGTGCCACCCAAATCTCGGGACTACCCCACGATGAGCAGTTCTTC.

Notes on this clonotype: A single base separates this from a much larger clone, so it may be a read error. The rearrangement uses TRBV7-8 and TRBJ2-2; the match to TRBD1 covers 11 bases. This CDR3 region has 16 residues. Germline lookup yields CDR1 SGHVS and CDR2 FQNEAQ. CDR3 protein: CASSYGQGANTRELFF. CDR3 nucleotides: TGTGCCAGCAGCTACGGACAGGGGGCGAACACCCGGGAGCTGTTTTTT.

This chain uses TRBV4-1 with TRBJ2-1, with TRBD2 matching 11 bases. Germline V CDR1 and CDR2: MGHRA, YSYEKL. CDR3 size: 19 residues. The trim removed 2 bases at V and 8 bases at J, leaving 17 bases unmatched. Here the CDR3 DNA reads TGCGCCAGCAGCCAACGTTGGTCTAGCGGGGGGCCTAACCTAGATGAGCAGTTCTTC. This translates into CASSQRWSSGGPNLDEQFF.

This clonotype was counted a few times. The chain links TRBV27 to TRBJ2-2; TRBD2 might be the D (6 bases). The V end was cut by 10 bases, the J end by 4 bases, with 28 bases between. Germline CDR1 and CDR2: MNHEY and SMNVEV (reference sequence). The CDR3 runs 18 residues. This CDR3 reads CATKPRRGGNRGTGELFF. CDR3 coding DNA: TGTGCCACCAAACCCAGAAGGGGCGGGAATCGGGGCACCGGGGAGCTGTTTTTT.

The rearrangement links TRBV12-3 or TRBV12-4 to TRBJ2-2; TRBD2 matches 8 bases. The CDR3 contains 15 residues. After removal of 3 bases from V and 4 bases from J, the junction contained 4 bases not matched to a gene. The CDR3 DNA follows: TGTGCCAGCAGTTTCGGGGGGGTAGGCACCGGGGAGCTGTTTTTT. It encodes CASSFGGVGTGELFF.